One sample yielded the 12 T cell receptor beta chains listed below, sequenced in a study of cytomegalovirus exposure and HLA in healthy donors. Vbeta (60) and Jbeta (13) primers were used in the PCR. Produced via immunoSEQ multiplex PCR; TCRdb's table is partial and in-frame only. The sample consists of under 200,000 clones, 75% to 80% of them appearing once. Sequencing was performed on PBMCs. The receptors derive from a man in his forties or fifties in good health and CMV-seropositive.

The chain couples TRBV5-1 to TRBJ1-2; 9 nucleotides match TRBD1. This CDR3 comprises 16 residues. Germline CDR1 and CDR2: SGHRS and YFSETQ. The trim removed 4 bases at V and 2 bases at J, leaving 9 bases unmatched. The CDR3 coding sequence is TGCGCCAGCAGCCACCCGGGACAGGGTCCCAACTATGGCTACACCTTC. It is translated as CASSHPGQGPNYGYTF.

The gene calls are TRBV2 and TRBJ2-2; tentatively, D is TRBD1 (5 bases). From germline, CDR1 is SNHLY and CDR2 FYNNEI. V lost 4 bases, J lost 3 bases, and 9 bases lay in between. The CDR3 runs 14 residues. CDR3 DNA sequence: TGTGCCAGCAGTGTAGGGGTTCACACCGGGGAGCTGTTTTTT. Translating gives CASSVGVHTGELFF.

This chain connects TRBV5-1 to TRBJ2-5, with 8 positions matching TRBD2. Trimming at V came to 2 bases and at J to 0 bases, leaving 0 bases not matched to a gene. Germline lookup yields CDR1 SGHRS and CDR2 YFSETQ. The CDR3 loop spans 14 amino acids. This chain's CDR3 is CASSLAGDQETQYF. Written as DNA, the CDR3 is TGCGCCAGCAGCTTAGCGGGGGACCAAGAGACCCAGTACTTC.

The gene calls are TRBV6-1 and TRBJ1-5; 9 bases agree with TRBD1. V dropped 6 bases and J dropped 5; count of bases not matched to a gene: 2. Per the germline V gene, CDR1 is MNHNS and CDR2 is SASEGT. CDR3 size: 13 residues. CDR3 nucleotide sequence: TGTGCCAGCAGGGACAGGGGACATCAGCCCCAGCATTTT. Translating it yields CASRDRGHQPQHF.

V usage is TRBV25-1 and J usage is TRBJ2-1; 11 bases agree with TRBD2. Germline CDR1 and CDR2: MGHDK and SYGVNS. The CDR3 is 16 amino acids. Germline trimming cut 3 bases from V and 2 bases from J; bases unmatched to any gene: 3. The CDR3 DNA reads TGTGCCAGCAGTGACTTGACTAGCGGGGCCTACAATGAGCAGTTCTTC. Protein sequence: CASSDLTSGAYNEQFF.

CDR3 loop: CASRVDRVMNTEAFF. The DNA for the CDR3 is TGTGCCAGTAGAGTCGACAGAGTCATGAACACTGAAGCTTTCTTT. The rearrangement joins TRBV19 to TRBJ1-1, with D possibly matching TRBD1 (5 bases). Germline V gene lookup returns CDR1 LNHDA and CDR2 SQIVND (reference sequence). The CDR3 has 15 residues. V dropped 6 bases and J dropped 0 bases, with 14 bases sitting between them.

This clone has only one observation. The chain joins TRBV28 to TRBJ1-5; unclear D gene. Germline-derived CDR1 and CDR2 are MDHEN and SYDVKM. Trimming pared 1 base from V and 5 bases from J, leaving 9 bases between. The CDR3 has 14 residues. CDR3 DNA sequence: TGTGCCAGCAGTTTATTTTCCGGGGATCAGCCCCAGCATTTT. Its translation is CASSLFSGDQPQHF. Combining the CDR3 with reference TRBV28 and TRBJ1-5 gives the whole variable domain DVKVTQSSRYLVKRTGEKVFLECVQDMDHENMFWYRQDPGLGLRLIYFSYDVKMKEKGDIPEGYSVSREKKERFSLILESASTNQTSMYLCASSLFSGDQPQHFGDGTRLSIL.

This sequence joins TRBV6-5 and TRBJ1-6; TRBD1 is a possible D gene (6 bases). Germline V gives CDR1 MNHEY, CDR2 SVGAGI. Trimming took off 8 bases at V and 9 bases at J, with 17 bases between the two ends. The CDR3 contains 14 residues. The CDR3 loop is CASQNRDTFSPLHF. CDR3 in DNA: TGTGCCAGCCAGAACCGGGACACCTTTTCACCCCTCCACTTT.

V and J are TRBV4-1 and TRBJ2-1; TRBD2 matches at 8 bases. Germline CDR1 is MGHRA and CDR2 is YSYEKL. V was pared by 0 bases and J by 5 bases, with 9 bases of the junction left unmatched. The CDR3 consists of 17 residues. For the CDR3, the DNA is TGCGCCAGCAGCCAAGATGGAACCCGGGGGGGTAACAATGAGCAGTTCTTC. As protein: CASSQDGTRGGNNEQFF.

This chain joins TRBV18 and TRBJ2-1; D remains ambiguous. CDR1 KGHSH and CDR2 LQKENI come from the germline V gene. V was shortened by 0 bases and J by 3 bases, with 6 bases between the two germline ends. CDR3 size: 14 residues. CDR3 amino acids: CASSPPPNYNEQFF. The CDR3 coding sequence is TGTGCCAGCTCACCACCGCCTAACTACAATGAGCAGTTCTTC.

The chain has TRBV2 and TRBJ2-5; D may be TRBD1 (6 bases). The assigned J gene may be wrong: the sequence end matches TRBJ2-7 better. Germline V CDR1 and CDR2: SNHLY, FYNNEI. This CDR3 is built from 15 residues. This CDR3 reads CASSERSGDYYEQYF. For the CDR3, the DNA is TGTGCCAGCAGTGAAAGGTCAGGGGATTACTACGAGCAGTACTTC.

The CDR3 reads CASSLGTALAKNIQYF. DNA of the CDR3: TGTGCCAGCAGCTTGGGGACAGCACTAGCCAAAAACATTCAGTACTTC. The chain recombines TRBV5-6 with TRBJ2-4, with D perhaps matching TRBD1 (6 bases). Trimming removed 0 bases at V and 0 bases at J, with 10 bases between. CDR1 is SGHDT, CDR2 YYEEEE, per germline. The CDR3 has 16 residues.